The entry that follows covers one T cell receptor (beta chain) sequence. Using constant-segment primers, 5'RACE produced TCR alpha and TCR beta cDNA libraries carrying sample barcodes and UMIs. MiXCR, run by TCRdb on the 5' RACE reads, gives a single entry per CDR3 protein. The top ten hold approximately 4% of the sample, which has some 180,000 distinct CDR3 sequences, around 20% seen once. This entry belongs to a study of T-cell memory formation after mild COVID-19. Study-level background: TCR clusters were mostly donor specific.

The origin of this receptor is a man in his late teens or twenties who had mild COVID-19 (a few samples of this study predate the infection). Cell type and time point are not known. Sequencing was carried out using PBMCs or a T cell subset sorted from them (not recorded which).

For the CDR3, the DNA is TGCGCCAGCAGCTTGGGCCTTGGCGGGCTTAGCACAGATACGCAGTATTTT. This codes for CASSLGLGGLSTDTQYF. The chain employs TRBV5-1 and TRBJ2-3; tentatively, D is TRBD2 (5 bases). The V end was cut by 0 bases, the J end by 0 bases, with 14 bases between. Germline assignment: CDR1 SGHRS and CDR2 YFSETQ. The CDR3 has 17 amino acids. The full variable domain, with the rest looked up from reference TRBV5-1 and TRBJ2-3, is KAGVTQTPRYLIKTRGQQVTLSCSPISGHRSVSWYQQTPGQGLQFLFEYFSETQRNKGNFPGRFSGRQFSNSRSEMNVSTLELGDSALYLCASSLGLGGLSTDTQYFGPGTRLTVL.